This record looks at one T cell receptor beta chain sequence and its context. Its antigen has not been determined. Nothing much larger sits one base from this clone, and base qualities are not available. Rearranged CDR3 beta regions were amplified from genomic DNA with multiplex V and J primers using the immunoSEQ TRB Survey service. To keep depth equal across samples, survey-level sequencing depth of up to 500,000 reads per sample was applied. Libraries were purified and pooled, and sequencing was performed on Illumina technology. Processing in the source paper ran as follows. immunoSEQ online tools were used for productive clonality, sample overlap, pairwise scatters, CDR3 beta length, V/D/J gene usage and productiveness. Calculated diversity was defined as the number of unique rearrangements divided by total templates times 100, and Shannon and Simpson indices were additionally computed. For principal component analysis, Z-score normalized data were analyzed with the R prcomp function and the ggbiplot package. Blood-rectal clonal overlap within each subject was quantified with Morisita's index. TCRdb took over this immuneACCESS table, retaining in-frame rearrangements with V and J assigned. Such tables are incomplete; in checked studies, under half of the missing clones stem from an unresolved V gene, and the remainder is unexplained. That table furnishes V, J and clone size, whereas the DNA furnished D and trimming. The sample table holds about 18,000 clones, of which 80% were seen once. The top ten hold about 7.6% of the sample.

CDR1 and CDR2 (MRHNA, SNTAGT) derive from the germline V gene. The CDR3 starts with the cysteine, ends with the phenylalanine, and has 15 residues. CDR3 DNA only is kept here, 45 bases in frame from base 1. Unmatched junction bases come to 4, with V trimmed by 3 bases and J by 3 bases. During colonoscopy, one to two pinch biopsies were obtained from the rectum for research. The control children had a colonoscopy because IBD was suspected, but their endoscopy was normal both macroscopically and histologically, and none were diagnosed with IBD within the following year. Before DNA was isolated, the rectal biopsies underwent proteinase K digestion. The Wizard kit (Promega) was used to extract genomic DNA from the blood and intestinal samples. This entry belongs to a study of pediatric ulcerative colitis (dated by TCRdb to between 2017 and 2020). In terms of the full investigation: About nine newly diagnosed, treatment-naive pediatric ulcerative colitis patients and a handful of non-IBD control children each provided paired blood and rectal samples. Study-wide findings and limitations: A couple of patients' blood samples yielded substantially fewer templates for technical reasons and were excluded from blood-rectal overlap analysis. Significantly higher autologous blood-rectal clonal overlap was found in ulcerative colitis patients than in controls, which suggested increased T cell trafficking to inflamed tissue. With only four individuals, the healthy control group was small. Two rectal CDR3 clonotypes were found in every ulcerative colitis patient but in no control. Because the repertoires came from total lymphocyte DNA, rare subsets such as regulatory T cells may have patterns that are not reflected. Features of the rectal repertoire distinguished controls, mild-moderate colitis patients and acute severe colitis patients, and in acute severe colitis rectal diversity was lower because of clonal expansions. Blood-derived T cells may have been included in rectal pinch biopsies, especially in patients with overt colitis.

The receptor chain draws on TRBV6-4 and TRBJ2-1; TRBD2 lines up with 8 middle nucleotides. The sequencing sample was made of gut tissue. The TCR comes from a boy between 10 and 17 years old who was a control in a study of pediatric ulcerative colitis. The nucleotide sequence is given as TGTGCCAGCAGTGAGACTAGCGATTACTACAATGAGCAGTTCTTC. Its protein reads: CASSETSDYYNEQFF.